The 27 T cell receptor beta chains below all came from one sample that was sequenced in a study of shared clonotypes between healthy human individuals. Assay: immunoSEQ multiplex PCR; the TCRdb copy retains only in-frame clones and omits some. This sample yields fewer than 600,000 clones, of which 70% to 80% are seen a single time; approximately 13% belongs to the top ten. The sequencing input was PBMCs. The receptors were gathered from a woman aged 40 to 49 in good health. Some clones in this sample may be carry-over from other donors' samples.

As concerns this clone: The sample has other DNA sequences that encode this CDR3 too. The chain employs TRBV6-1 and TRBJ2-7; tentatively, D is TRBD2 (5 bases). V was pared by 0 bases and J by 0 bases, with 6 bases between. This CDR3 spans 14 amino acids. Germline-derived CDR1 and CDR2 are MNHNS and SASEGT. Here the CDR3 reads CASSEAGSSYEQYF. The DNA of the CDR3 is TGTGCCAGCAGTGAAGCTGGGAGCTCCTACGAGCAGTACTTC.

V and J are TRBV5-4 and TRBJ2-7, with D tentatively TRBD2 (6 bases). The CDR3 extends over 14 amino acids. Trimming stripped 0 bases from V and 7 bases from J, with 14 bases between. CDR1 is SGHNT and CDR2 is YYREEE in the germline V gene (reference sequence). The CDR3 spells CASSLDPGANEQYF. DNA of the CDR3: TGTGCCAGCAGCTTGGATCCGGGAGCAAATGAGCAGTACTTC.

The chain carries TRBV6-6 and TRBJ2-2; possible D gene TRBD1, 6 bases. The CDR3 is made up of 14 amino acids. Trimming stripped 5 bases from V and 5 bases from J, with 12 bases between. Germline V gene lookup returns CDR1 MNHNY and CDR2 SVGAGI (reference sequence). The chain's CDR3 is CASSQQGKTGELFF. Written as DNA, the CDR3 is TGTGCCAGCAGTCAACAGGGTAAAACCGGGGAGCTGTTTTTT.

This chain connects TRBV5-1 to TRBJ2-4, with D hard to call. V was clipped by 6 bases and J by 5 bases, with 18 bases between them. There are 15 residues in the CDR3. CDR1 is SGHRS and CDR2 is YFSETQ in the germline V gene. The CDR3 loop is CASTENAGGENIQYF. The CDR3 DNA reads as TGCGCCAGCACCGAGAATGCAGGTGGTGAAAACATTCAGTACTTC.

The CDR3 here is CSVVAGPYNEQFF. In nucleotides, the CDR3 is TGCAGCGTTGTGGCGGGACCCTACAATGAGCAGTTCTTC. The chain carries TRBV29-1 and TRBJ2-1; the D gene is possibly TRBD2 (6 bases). This CDR3 region has 13 residues. V was shortened by 4 bases and J by 2 bases, with 9 bases between the two germline ends. CDR1 SQVTM and CDR2 ANQGSEA come from the germline V gene.

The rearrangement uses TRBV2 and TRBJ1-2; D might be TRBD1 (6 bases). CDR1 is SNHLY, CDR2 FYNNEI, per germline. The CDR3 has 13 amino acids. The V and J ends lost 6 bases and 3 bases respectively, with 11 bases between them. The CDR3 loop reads CASRDEGDYGYTF. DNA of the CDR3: TGTGCCAGCAGGGACGAGGGGGACTATGGCTACACCTTC.

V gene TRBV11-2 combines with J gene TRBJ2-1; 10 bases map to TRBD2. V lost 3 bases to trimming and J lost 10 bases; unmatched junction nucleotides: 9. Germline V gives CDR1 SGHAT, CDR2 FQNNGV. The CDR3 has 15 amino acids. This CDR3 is CASSFRLAGPREQFF. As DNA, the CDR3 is TGTGCCAGCAGCTTCCGACTAGCGGGTCCCCGGGAGCAGTTCTTC.

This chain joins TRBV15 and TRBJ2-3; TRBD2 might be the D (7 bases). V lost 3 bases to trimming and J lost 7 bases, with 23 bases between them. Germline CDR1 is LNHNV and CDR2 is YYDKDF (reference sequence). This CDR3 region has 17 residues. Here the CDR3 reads CATSSLGGTIRRNTQYF. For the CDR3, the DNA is TGTGCCACCAGCAGCCTGGGGGGGACAATTAGGCGAAATACGCAGTATTTT.

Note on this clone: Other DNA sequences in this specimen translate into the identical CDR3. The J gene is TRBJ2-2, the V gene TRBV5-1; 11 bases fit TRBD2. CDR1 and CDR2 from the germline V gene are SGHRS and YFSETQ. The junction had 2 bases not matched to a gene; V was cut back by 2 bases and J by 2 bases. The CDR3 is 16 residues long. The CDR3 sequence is CASSLGTSGNTGELFF. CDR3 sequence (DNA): TGCGCCAGCAGCTTAGGGACTAGCGGAAACACCGGGGAGCTGTTTTTT.

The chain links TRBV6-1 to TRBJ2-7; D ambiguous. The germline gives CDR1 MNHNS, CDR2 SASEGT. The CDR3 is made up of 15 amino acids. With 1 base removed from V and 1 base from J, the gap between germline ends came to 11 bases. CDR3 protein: CASSEEGFPSYEQYF. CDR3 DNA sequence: TGTGCCAGCAGTGAAGAGGGTTTCCCTTCCTACGAGCAGTACTTC.

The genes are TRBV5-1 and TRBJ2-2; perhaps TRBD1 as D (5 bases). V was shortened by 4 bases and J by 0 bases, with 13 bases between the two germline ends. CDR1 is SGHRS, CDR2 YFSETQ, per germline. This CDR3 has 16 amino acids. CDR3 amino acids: CASSLRTPANTGELFF. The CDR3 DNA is TGCGCCAGCAGCCTTAGGACACCCGCGAACACCGGGGAGCTGTTTTTT. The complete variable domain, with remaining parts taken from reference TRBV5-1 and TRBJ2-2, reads KAGVTQTPRYLIKTRGQQVTLSCSPISGHRSVSWYQQTPGQGLQFLFEYFSETQRNKGNFPGRFSGRQFSNSRSEMNVSTLELGDSALYLCASSLRTPANTGELFFGEGSRLTVL.

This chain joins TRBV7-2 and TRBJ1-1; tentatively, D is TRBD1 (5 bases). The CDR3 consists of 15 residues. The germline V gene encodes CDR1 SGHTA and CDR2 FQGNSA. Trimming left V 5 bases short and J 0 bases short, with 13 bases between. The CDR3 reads CASSPGLSMNTEAFF. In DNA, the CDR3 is TGTGCCAGCAGCCCGGGACTGAGTATGAACACTGAAGCTTTCTTT.

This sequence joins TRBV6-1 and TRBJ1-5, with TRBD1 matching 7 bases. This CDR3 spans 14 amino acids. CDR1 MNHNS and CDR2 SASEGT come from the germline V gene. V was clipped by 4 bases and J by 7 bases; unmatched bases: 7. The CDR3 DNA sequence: TGTGCCAGCAGTGGAAAGACAGGGAGGCAGCCCCAGCATTTT. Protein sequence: CASSGKTGRQPQHF.

The CDR3 DNA reads TGTGCCAGCAGCTTAGGGTACGGGACCCATTCGGACGGCTACACCTTC. It codes for CASSLGYGTHSDGYTF. V and J are TRBV7-9 and TRBJ1-2, with D possibly being TRBD1 (5 bases). There are 16 residues in the CDR3. Germline V gene lookup returns CDR1 SEHNR and CDR2 FQNEAQ (reference sequence). The ends were cut back, 1 base at V and 8 bases at J, with 20 bases in the middle.

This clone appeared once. CDR3: CAISESRASGAEAFF. In nucleotides, the CDR3 is TGTGCCATCAGTGAGTCGAGGGCTTCAGGGGCTGAAGCTTTCTTT. The chain has TRBV10-3 and TRBJ1-1; maybe TRBD1 (6 bases). CDR3 length equals 15 residues. The germline CDR1 and CDR2 sequences are ENHRY and SYGVKD. Trimming removed 0 bases at V and 6 bases at J, with 14 bases between.

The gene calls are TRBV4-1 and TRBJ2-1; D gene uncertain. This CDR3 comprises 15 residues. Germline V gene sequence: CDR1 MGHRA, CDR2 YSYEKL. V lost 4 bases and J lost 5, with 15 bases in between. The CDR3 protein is CASSPTVPRDNEQFF. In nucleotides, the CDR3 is TGCGCCAGCAGCCCGACGGTCCCCCGGGACAATGAGCAGTTCTTC.

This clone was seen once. CDR3 nucleotide sequence: TGTGCCAGCAGCTTAGGGCTGGGCGTCGGGACCCAGTACTTC. Protein product: CASSLGLGVGTQYF. This sequence joins TRBV11-1 and TRBJ2-5; D remains unclear. Germline V gene sequence: CDR1 SGHAT, CDR2 FQDESV (reference sequence). Deletions cut 1 base from V and 7 bases from J, with 13 bases between. CDR3 length: 14 residues. Variable domain in full (rest from reference TRBV11-1 and TRBJ2-5): EAEVAQSPRYKITEKSQAVAFWCDPISGHATLYWYRQILGQGPELLVQFQDESVVDDSQLPKDRFSAERLKGVDSTLKIQPAELGDSAMYLCASSLGLGVGTQYFGPGTRLLVL.

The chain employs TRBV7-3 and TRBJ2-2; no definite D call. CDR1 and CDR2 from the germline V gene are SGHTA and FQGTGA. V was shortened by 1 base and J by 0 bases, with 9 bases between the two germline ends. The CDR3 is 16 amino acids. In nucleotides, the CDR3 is TGTGCCAGCAGCTTAAATGCCGACGCGAACACCGGGGAGCTGTTTTTT. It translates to CASSLNADANTGELFF.

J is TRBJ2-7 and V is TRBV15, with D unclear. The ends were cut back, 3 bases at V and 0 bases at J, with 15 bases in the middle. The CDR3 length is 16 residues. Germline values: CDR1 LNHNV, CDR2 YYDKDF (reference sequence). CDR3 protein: CATSRFTLGSSYEQYF. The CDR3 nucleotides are TGTGCCACCAGCAGGTTTACGCTCGGCAGCTCCTACGAGCAGTACTTC.

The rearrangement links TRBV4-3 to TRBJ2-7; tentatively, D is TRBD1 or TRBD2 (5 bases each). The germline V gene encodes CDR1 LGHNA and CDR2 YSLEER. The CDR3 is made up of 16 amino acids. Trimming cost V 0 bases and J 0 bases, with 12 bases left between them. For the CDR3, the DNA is TGCGCCAGCAGCCAAGATGGGTCGGGGCTCTCCTACGAGCAGTACTTC. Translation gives CASSQDGSGLSYEQYF.

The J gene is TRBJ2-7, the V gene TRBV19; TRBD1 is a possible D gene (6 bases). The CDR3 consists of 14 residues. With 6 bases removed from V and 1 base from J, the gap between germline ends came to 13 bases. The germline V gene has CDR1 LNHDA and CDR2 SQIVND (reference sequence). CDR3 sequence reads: CASRRRDTSYEQYF. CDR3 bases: TGTGCCAGTAGGCGCCGGGACACTTCCTACGAGCAGTACTTC.

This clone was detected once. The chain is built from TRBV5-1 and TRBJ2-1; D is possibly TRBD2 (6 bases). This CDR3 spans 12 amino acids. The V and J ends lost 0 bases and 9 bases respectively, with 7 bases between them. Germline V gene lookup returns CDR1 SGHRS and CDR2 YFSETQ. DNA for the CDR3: TGCGCCAGCAGCTTGGTGGGAGGTGAGCAGTTCTTC. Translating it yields CASSLVGGEQFF.

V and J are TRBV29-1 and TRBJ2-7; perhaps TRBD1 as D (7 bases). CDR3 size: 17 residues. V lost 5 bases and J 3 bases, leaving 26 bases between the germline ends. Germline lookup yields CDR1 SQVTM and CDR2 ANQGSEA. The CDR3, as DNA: TGCAGCGTTAGGGGGGATCGAATGACAGGGAACGACTACGAGCAGTACTTC. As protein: CSVRGDRMTGNDYEQYF.

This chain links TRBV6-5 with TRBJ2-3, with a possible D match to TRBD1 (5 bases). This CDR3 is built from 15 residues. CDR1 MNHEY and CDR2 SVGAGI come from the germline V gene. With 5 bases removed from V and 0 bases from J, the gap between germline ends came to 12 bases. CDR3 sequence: CASSLQGSSTDTQYF. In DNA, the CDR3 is TGTGCCAGCAGTCTTCAGGGATCTAGCACAGATACGCAGTATTTT.

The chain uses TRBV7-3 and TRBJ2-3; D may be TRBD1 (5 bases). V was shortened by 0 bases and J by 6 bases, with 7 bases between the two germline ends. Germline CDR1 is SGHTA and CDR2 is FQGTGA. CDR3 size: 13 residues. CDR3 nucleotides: TGTGCCAGCAGCTTAACAGGACACGATACGCAGTATTTT. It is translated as CASSLTGHDTQYF.

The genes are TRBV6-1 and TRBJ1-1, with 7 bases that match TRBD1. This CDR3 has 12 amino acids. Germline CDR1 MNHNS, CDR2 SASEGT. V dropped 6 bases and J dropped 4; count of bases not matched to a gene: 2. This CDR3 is CASRDRPTEAFF. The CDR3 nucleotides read TGTGCCAGCAGGGACAGGCCCACTGAAGCTTTCTTT.

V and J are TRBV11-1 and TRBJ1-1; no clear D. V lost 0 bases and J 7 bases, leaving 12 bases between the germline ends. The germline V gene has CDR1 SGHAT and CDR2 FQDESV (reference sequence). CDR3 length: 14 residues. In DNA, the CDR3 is TGTGCCAGCAGCTTAGCTAGGGCCCGAGGTGAAGCTTTCTTT. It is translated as CASSLARARGEAFF.